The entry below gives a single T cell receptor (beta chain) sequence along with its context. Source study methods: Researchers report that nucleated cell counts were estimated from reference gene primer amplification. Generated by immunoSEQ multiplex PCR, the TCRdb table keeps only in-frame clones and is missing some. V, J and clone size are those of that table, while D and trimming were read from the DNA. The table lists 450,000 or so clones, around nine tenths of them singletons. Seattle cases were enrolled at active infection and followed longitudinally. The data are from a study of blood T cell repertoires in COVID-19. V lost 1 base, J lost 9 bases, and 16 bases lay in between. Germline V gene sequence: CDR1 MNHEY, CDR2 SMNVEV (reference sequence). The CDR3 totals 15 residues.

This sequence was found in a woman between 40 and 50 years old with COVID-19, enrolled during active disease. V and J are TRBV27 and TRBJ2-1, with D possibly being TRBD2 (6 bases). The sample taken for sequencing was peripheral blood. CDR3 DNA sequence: TGTGCCAGCAGTTTATACCCGGGGGTAGTGGTTGAGCAGTTCTTC. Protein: CASSLYPGVVVEQFF.